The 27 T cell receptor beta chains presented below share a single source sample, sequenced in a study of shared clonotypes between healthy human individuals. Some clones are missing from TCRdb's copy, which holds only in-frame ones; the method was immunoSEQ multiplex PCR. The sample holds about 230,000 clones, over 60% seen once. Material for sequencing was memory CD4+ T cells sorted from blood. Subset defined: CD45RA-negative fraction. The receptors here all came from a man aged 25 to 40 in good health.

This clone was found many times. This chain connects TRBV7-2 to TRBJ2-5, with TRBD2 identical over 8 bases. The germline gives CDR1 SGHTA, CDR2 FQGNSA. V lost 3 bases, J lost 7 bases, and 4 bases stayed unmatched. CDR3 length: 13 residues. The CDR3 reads CASSFTGGMTQYF. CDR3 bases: TGTGCCAGCAGCTTTACGGGGGGGATGACCCAGTACTTC.

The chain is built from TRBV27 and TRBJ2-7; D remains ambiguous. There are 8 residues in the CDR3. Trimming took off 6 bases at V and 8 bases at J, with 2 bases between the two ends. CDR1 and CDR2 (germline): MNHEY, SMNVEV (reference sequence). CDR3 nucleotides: TGTGCCAGCAGCCAGCAGTACTTC. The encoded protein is CASSQQYF.

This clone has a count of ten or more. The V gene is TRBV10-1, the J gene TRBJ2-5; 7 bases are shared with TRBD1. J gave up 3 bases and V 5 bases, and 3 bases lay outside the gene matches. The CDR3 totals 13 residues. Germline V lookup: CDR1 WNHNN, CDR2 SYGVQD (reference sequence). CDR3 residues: CASSRDREETQYF. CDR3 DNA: TGCGCCAGCAGTCGGGACAGAGAAGAGACCCAGTACTTC.

CDR3 loop: CASSPPGQGAKGEQYF. Written as DNA, the CDR3 is TGTGCCAGCAGTCCCCCGGGACAGGGGGCGAAAGGTGAGCAGTACTTC. The chain links TRBV6-6 to TRBJ2-7; TRBD1 agrees at 12 bases. This CDR3 has 16 residues. Per germline, CDR1 MNHNY and CDR2 SVGAGI (reference sequence). V was clipped by 5 bases and J by 7 bases; unmatched bases: 12.

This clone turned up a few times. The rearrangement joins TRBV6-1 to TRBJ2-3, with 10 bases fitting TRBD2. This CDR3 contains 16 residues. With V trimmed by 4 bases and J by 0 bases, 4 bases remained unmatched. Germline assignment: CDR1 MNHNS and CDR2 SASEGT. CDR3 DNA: TGTGCCAGCAGTGCCCGACTAGCGGGTAGCACAGATACGCAGTATTTT. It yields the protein CASSARLAGSTDTQYF.

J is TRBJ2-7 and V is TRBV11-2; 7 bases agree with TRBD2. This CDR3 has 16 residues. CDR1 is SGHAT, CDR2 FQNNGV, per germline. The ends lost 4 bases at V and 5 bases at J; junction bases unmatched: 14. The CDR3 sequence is CASSWLAVSSENEQYF. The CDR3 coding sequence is TGTGCCAGCAGCTGGCTAGCGGTCTCGAGTGAAAACGAGCAGTACTTC.

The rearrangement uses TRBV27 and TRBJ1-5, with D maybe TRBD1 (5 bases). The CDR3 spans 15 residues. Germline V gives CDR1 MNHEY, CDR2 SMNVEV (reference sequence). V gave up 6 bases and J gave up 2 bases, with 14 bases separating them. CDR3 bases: TGTGCCAGCAGCCTAAGGGGATTCGGCAATCAGCCCCAGCATTTT. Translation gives CASSLRGFGNQPQHF.

The CDR3 protein is CASSPISEQPQHF. As DNA, the CDR3 is TGTGCCAGCTCGCCCATTTCGGAACAGCCCCAGCATTTT. The chain employs TRBV6-1 and TRBJ1-5; no clear D. V was clipped by 8 bases and J by 7 bases, with 15 bases between them. CDR1 is MNHNS and CDR2 is SASEGT in the germline V gene. The length of the CDR3 is 13 residues.

CDR3 in DNA: TGTGCCAGCAGCTTACAGTGGGCCACCTCCTACGAGCAGTACTTC. Protein sequence: CASSLQWATSYEQYF. V gene TRBV7-2 combines with J gene TRBJ2-7, with D uncertain. The germline V gene has CDR1 SGHTA and CDR2 FQGNSA. V gave up 2 bases and J gave up 0 bases, with 11 bases separating them. The length of the CDR3 is 15 residues.

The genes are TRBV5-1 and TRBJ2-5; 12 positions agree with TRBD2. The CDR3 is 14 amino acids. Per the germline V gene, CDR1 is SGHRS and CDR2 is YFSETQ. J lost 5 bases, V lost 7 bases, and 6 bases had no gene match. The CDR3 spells CASLAGGPGETQYF. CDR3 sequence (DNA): TGCGCCAGCCTAGCGGGAGGGCCAGGGGAGACCCAGTACTTC. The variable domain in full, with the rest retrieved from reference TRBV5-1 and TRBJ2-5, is KAGVTQTPRYLIKTRGQQVTLSCSPISGHRSVSWYQQTPGQGLQFLFEYFSETQRNKGNFPGRFSGRQFSNSRSEMNVSTLELGDSALYLCASLAGGPGETQYFGPGTRLLVL.

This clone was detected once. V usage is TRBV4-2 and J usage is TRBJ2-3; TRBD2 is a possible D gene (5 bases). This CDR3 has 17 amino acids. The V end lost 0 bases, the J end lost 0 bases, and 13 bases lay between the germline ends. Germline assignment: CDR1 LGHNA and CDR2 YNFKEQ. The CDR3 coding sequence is TGTGCCAGCAGCCAAGACCCCTCAGGACTCAGCACAGATACGCAGTATTTT. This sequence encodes CASSQDPSGLSTDTQYF.

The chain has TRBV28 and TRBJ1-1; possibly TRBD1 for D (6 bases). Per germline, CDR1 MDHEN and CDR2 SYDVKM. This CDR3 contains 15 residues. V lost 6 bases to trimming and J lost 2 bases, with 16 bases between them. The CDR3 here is CASRPPGTLNTEAFF. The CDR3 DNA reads TGTGCCAGCAGGCCCCCCGGGACACTTAACACTGAAGCTTTCTTT. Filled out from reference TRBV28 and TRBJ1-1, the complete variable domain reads DVKVTQSSRYLVKRTGEKVFLECVQDMDHENMFWYRQDPGLGLRLIYFSYDVKMKEKGDIPEGYSVSREKKERFSLILESASTNQTSMYLCASRPPGTLNTEAFFGQGTRLTVV.

CDR3 protein: CASTMTGYQETQYF. As DNA, the CDR3 is TGTGCCAGCACCATGACAGGCTACCAAGAGACCCAGTACTTC. V is TRBV2 and J is TRBJ2-5, with D maybe TRBD1 (6 bases). The V and J ends lost 7 bases and 0 bases respectively, with 12 bases between them. The CDR3 spans 14 residues. Germline CDR1 is SNHLY and CDR2 is FYNNEI. Looking up the rest from reference TRBV2 and TRBJ2-5 gives the full variable domain: EPEVTQTPSHQVTQMGQEVILRCVPISNHLYFYWYRQILGQKVEFLVSFYNNEISEKSEIFDDQFSVERPDGSNFTLKIRSTKLEDSAMYFCASTMTGYQETQYFGPGTRLLVL.

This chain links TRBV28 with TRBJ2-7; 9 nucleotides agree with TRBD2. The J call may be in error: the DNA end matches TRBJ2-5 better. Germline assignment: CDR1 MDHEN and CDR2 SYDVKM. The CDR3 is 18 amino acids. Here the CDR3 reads CASTKRGASWADQETQYF. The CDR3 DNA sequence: TGTGCCAGCACCAAGCGGGGGGCGTCATGGGCGGACCAAGAGACCCAGTACTTC.

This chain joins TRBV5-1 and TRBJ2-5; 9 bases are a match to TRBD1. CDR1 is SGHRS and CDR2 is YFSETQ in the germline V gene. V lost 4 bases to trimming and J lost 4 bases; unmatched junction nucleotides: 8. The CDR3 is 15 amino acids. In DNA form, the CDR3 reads TGCGCCAGCAGCGATCCACAGGGGGCTGGAGAGACCCAGTACTTC. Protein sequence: CASSDPQGAGETQYF.

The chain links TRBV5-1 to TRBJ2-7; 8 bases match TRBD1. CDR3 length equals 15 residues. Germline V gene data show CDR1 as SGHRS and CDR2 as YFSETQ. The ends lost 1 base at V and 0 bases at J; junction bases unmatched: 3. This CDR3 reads CASSLLTGVSYEQYF. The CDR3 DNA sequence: TGCGCCAGCAGCTTGTTGACAGGGGTCTCCTACGAGCAGTACTTC.

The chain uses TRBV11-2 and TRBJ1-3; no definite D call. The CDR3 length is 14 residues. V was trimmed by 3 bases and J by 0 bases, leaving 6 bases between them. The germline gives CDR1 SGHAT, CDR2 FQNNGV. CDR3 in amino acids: CASSLGLSGNTIYF. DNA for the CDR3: TGTGCCAGCAGCTTGGGTCTCTCTGGAAACACCATATATTTT.

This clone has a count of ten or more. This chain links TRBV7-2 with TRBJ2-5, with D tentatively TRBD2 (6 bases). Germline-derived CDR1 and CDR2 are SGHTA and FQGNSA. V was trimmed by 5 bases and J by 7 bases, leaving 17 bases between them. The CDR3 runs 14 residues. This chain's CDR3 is CASSENSGLGTQYF. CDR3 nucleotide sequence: TGTGCCAGCAGCGAAAACAGCGGGCTGGGGACCCAGTACTTC.

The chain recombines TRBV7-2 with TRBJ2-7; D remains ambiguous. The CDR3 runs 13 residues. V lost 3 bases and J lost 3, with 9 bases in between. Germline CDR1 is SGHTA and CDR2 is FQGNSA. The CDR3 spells CASSFPLGYEQYF. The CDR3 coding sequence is TGTGCCAGCAGCTTTCCTTTGGGCTACGAGCAGTACTTC.

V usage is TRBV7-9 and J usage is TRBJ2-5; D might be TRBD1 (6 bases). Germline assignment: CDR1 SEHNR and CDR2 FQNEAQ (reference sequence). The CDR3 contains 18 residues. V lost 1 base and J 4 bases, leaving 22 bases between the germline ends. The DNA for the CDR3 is TGTGCCAGCAGCTTAGAAGGGGGTCCGGCAGGGTGGTCAGAGACCCAGTACTTC. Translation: CASSLEGGPAGWSETQYF.

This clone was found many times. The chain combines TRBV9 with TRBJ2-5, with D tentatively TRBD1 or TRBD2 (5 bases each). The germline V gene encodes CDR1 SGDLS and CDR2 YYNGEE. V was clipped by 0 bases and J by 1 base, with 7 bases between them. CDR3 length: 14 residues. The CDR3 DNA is TGTGCCAGCAGCGTAGGGGGGATCCAAGAGACCCAGTACTTC. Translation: CASSVGGIQETQYF.

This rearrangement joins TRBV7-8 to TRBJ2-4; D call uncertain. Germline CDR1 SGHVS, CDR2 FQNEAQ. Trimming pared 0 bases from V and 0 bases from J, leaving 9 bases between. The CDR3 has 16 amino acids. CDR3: CASSLAGLLAKNIQYF. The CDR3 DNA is TGTGCCAGCAGCTTAGCGGGTCTCTTAGCCAAAAACATTCAGTACTTC. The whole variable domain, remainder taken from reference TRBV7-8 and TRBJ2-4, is GAGVSQSPRYKVAKRGQDVALRCDPISGHVSLFWYQQALGQGPEFLTYFQNEAQLDKSGLPSDRFFAERPEGSVSTLKIQRTQQEDSAVYLCASSLAGLLAKNIQYFGAGTRLSVL.

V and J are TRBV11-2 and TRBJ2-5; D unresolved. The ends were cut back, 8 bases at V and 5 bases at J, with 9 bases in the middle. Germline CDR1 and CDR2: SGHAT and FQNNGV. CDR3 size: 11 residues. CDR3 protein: CASGPRETQYF. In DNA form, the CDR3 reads TGTGCCAGCGGTCCCAGGGAGACCCAGTACTTC.

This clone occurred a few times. CDR3 nucleotides: TGTGCCAGCAGCGTAGGAGATGACCTGACGGGCGAGCAGTACTTC. Translated: CASSVGDDLTGEQYF. The rearrangement links TRBV9 to TRBJ2-7; D is undetermined. CDR1 is SGDLS, CDR2 YYNGEE, per germline. This CDR3 has 15 residues. V was shortened by 0 bases and J by 6 bases, with 16 bases between the two germline ends.

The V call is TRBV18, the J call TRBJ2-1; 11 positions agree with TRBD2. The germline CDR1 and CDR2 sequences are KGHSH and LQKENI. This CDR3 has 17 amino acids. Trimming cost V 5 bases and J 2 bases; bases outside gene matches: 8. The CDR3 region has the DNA TGTGCCAGCTCATATAAGACTAGCGGGGCCACCTACAATGAGCAGTTCTTC. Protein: CASSYKTSGATYNEQFF.

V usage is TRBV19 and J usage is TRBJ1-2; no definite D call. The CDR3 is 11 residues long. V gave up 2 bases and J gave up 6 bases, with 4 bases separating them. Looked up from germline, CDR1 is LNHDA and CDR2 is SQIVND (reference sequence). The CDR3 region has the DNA TGTGCCAGTAGTATACTGAATGGCTACACCTTC. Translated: CASSILNGYTF.

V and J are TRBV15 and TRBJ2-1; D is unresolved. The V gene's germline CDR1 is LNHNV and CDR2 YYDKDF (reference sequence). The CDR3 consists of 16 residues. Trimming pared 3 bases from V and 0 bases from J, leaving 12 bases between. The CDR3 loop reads CATSSGEGDSYNEQFF. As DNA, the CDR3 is TGTGCCACCAGCAGCGGAGAAGGAGACTCCTACAATGAGCAGTTCTTC.